The entry that follows covers one TCR beta chain sequence. The data derive from a study of blood T cell repertoires in COVID-19. As for the study in general: T cells, B-cell-depleted T cells, or PBMCs provided the cDNA or gDNA that served as material.

There are 14 residues in the CDR3. Germline assignment: CDR1 MNHNS and CDR2 SASEGT. V was shortened by 3 bases and J by 5 bases, with 11 bases between the two germline ends. Source study methods: It was from reference gene primer amplification that nucleated cell counts were estimated. Sequencing used immunoSEQ multiplex PCR; TCRdb keeps in-frame clones, though not all of them. V, J and clone size derive from that table, while D and trimming were established from the DNA sequence. The sample includes 85,000 to 130,000 clones, roughly 88% of them seen just once. The sample consisted of peripheral blood. The chain combines TRBV6-1 with TRBJ2-1; D may be TRBD2 (6 bases). This clonotype was obtained from a woman aged 55 to 70 with acute or convalescent COVID-19. In DNA, the CDR3 is TGTGCCAGCAGTGATTGGGGCGGGAACAATGAGCAGTTCTTC. It translates to CASSDWGGNNEQFF.